This T cell receptor beta chain derives from a study of ipilimumab plus nivolumab after autologous stem cell transplantation. Assay: immunoSEQ multiplex PCR; the TCRdb copy retains only in-frame clones and omits some. The sample gives about 84,000 clones, nearly 85% of which show up once; under 2.5% is in the top ten. V was trimmed by 9 bases and J by 0 bases, leaving 17 bases between them. The germline gives CDR1 LNHDA, CDR2 SQIVND (reference sequence). This CDR3 region has 16 residues. Starting 14 to 28 days after autologous transplant, ipilimumab 1 mg/kg was given. The V and J genes are TRBV19 and TRBJ1-4; D is ambiguous. This receptor was taken from a male donor with diffuse large B-cell lymphoma. The source was PBMCs, collected in a trial of ipilimumab plus nivolumab as post-transplant consolidation. CDR3 sequence (DNA): TGTGCCAGCCGGGCTGTTGGGCTACCAACTAATGAAAAACTGTTTTTT. Translation gives CASRAVGLPTNEKLFF.